This T cell receptor (beta chain) was captured in a study of T cells in Graves' hyperthyroidism and ophthalmopathy. As for the study in general: Upon initial diagnosis and before any treatment, peripheral blood was collected.

Authors of the study amplified TCR beta CDR3 regions from RNA transcripts. A set of HTBI primers served as the primers for a first-round RT-PCR of the TCR CDR3. TCRdb analysed the multiplex PCR reads with MiXCR anew, one entry per CDR3 protein. The table includes a few hundred thousand distinct CDR3 sequences, more than 14% detected once. The study's findings and limits: Most clonotypes that expanded in the thyroid above 0.001 also showed up in blood.

Germline-derived CDR1 and CDR2 are SEHNR and FQNEAQ (reference sequence). The J segment lost 4 bases and the V segment lost 6 bases, leaving 7 bases of the junction unmatched. This CDR3 has 15 residues. Inclusion characteristics of ophthalmopathy patients comprised a Clinical Activity Score of at least 3, a NOSPECS grade of at least 4, and duration under 3 months. This clonotype occurred many times. What it recognizes is unknown. This receptor was identified in a young woman with Graves' ophthalmopathy. V usage is TRBV7-9 and J usage is TRBJ2-2, with TRBD1 matching 8 bases. Sequenced input: blood. The CDR3 coding sequence is TGTGCCAGCAGGCCAGGGGGCGGTGTCACCGGGGAGCTGTTTTTT. Amino acid sequence: CASRPGGGVTGELFF.